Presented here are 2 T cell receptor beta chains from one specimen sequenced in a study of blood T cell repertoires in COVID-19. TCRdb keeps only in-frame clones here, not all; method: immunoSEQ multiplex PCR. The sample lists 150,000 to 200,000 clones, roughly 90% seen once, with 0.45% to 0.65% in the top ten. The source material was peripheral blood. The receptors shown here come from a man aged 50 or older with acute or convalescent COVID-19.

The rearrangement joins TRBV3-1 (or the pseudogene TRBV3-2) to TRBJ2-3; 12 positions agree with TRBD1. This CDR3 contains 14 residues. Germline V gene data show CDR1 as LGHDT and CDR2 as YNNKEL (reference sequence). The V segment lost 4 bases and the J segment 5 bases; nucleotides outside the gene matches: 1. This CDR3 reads CASSRDRGQDTQYF. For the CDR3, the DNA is TGTGCCAGCAGCCGGGACAGGGGGCAAGATACGCAGTATTTT.

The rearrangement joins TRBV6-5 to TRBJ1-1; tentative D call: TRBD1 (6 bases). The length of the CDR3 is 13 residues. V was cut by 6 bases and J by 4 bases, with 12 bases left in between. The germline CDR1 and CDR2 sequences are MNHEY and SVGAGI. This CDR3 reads CASRPGGATEAFF. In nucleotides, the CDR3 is TGTGCCAGCAGACCGGGGGGCGCCACTGAAGCTTTCTTT.